Reported below is one T cell receptor (beta chain). The authors' processing: Estimates of nucleated cell counts were drawn from the amplification of reference gene primers. Produced via immunoSEQ multiplex PCR; TCRdb's table is partial and in-frame only. V, J and clone size derive from that table, while D and trimming were established from the DNA sequence. The table lists hundreds of thousands of clones, 80% to 90% of them singletons. Seattle patients were enrolled while actively infected and followed longitudinally. CDR1 GTSNPN and CDR2 SVGIG come from the germline V gene (reference sequence). The V gene lost 0 bases and the J gene lost 2 bases, with 12 bases spanning the gap. The CDR3 loop spans 15 amino acids. The data derive from a study of blood T cell repertoires in COVID-19. Study-wide background: The origin of the acute and convalescent COVID-19 samples was the United States, Italy and Spain. T cells, B-cell-depleted T cells, or PBMCs provided the cDNA or gDNA that served as material.

The chain couples TRBV30 to TRBJ2-3; D is ambiguous. The sequenced sample consisted of peripheral blood. The origin of this receptor is a woman in her sixties or seventies with COVID-19, enrolled during active disease. DNA for the CDR3: TGTGCCTGGAGTGTCCCTCCCGGGTTCACAGATACGCAGTATTTT. Translating it yields CAWSVPPGFTDTQYF.